A selection of T cell receptor beta chains follows, all from one sample in a study of beta chain features in type 1 diabetes. TCRdb's copy holds only in-frame clones and misses some; the assay was immunoSEQ multiplex PCR. This table has roughly 400,000 clones, 14% appearing once. Sequencing was performed on naive CD4+ T cells from blood. The receptors shown here come from a man aged 25 to 40 in good health. Both conserved end residues are part of each CDR3. Each record gives: J gene, V gene, CDR3 protein.

J gene: TRBJ2-4; V gene: TRBV4-1; CDR3 protein: CASSLPGGKNIQYF
J gene: TRBJ2-5; V gene: TRBV29-1; CDR3 protein: CSLRAGNQETQYF
J gene: TRBJ2-1; V gene: TRBV5-1; CDR3 protein: CASSFYNEQFF
J gene: TRBJ2-5; V gene: TRBV5-6; CDR3 protein: CASSSLETQYF
J gene: TRBJ2-3; V gene: TRBV5-1; CDR3 protein: CASSVGMTSRDTQYF
J gene: TRBJ1-1; V gene: TRBV29-1; CDR3 protein: CSVAKAGALGQGPYMNTEAFF
J gene: TRBJ2-2; V gene: TRBV14; CDR3 protein: CASSPGTVGGELFF
J gene: TRBJ1-5; V gene: TRBV2; CDR3 protein: CASSQGQKNQPQHF
J gene: TRBJ1-5; V gene: TRBV6-4; CDR3 protein: CASRDMSHF
J gene: TRBJ2-1; V gene: TRBV18; CDR3 protein: CASSPTGVSDEQFF
J gene: TRBJ2-3; V gene: TRBV2; CDR3 protein: CASSRQGQGTDTQYF
J gene: TRBJ1-6; V gene: TRBV7-9; CDR3 protein: CASSSTGRNSPLHF
J gene: TRBJ2-5; V gene: TRBV27; CDR3 protein: CASSPLLGREQETQYF
J gene: TRBJ2-4; V gene: TRBV19; CDR3 protein: CASSGSVLIQYF
J gene: TRBJ1-2; V gene: TRBV7-6; CDR3 protein: CASSLGTPYGYTF
J gene: TRBJ1-6; V gene: TRBV5-1; CDR3 protein: CASSLGSATAEFDSPLHF
J gene: TRBJ2-3; V gene: TRBV9; CDR3 protein: CASSPTAGGNTQYF
J gene: TRBJ2-5; V gene: TRBV11-2; CDR3 protein: CASSLAGAQETQYF
J gene: TRBJ1-1; V gene: TRBV5-6; CDR3 protein: CASREGGRTEAFF
J gene: TRBJ1-2; V gene: TRBV9; CDR3 protein: CASSGRTGVSSF
J gene: TRBJ2-5; V gene: TRBV5-4; CDR3 protein: CASSYPQRQETQYF
J gene: TRBJ2-1; V gene: TRBV4-3; CDR3 protein: CASSQPQGSLYNEQFF
J gene: TRBJ2-5; V gene: TRBV18; CDR3 protein: CASSHQETQYF
J gene: TRBJ2-5; V gene: TRBV7-3; CDR3 protein: CASSPDRAETQYF
J gene: TRBJ2-3; V gene: TRBV7-6; CDR3 protein: CASSLARGPTDTQYF
J gene: TRBJ2-2; V gene: TRBV19; CDR3 protein: CASSIFQGRGELFF
J gene: TRBJ2-5; V gene: TRBV14; CDR3 protein: CASSNRVPETQYF
J gene: TRBJ2-5; V gene: TRBV25-1; CDR3 protein: CASSEWSSGRQETQYF
J gene: TRBJ2-5; V gene: TRBV10-3; CDR3 protein: CAIMGLAGGPKYF
J gene: TRBJ1-6; V gene: TRBV30; CDR3 protein: CAWTRGQGNSPLHF
J gene: TRBJ1-4; V gene: TRBV9; CDR3 protein: CASSVSAGASEKLFF
J gene: TRBJ2-1; V gene: TRBV6-6; CDR3 protein: CASSYGTGTGNEQFF
J gene: TRBJ2-5; V gene: TRBV7-2; CDR3 protein: CASSFESLKTQYF
J gene: TRBJ1-2; V gene: TRBV29-1; CDR3 protein: CSVGDLAGQGSGYTF
J gene: TRBJ2-7; V gene: TRBV23-1; CDR3 protein: CASSSGSYEQYF
J gene: TRBJ2-1; V gene: TRBV9; CDR3 protein: CASSVSGDRGYNEQFF
J gene: TRBJ2-1; V gene: TRBV9; CDR3 protein: CASSVSSGGTYNEQFF
J gene: TRBJ1-4; V gene: TRBV30; CDR3 protein: CAWSTGLNEKLFF
J gene: TRBJ1-1; V gene: TRBV10-3; CDR3 protein: CAISVRYVEDTEAFF
J gene: TRBJ2-3; V gene: TRBV25-1; CDR3 protein: CASSFWSSTDTQYF
J gene: TRBJ2-1; V gene: TRBV4-3; CDR3 protein: CASSQAGSSYNEQFF
J gene: TRBJ2-1; V gene: TRBV7-2; CDR3 protein: CASSPQGAGVWYNEQFF
J gene: TRBJ1-6; V gene: TRBV7-9; CDR3 protein: CASSKLRGDNSPLHF
J gene: TRBJ2-5; V gene: TRBV7-6; CDR3 protein: CASSPTTRAETQYF
J gene: TRBJ2-6; V gene: TRBV7-2; CDR3 protein: CASSLGVLAGVSGANVLTF